The 15 T cell receptor beta chains given below trace back to one sample, sequenced in a study of shared clonotypes between healthy human individuals. Method: immunoSEQ multiplex PCR; TCRdb's copy keeps in-frame clones and lacks some. The sample includes 2 million to 2.5 million clones, 93% of them seen just once. Source material: naive CD4+ T cells from PBMCs. Described subset: CD45RA+ positively selected. The receptors stem from a man aged 18 to 30 in good health. Some clones in this sample may be carry-over from other donors' samples.

The table lists this clone with a few counts. The V gene is TRBV19, the J gene TRBJ2-7, with D hard to call. CDR1 is LNHDA and CDR2 is SQIVND in the germline V gene (reference sequence). With 5 bases removed from V and 0 bases from J, the gap between germline ends came to 11 bases. The CDR3 runs 14 residues. This CDR3 reads CASSWNVNSYEQYF. The CDR3 nucleotides are TGTGCCAGTAGTTGGAACGTAAACTCCTACGAGCAGTACTTC.

In DNA form, the CDR3 reads TGTGCCACCAGTCGCAGGAGGCAGGACACCGGGGAGCTGTTTTTT. As protein: CATSRRRQDTGELFF. V is TRBV19 and J is TRBJ2-2, with a weak D call TRBD2 (5 bases). The CDR3 has 15 residues. Germline CDR1 is LNHDA and CDR2 is SQIVND (reference sequence). Trimming removed 10 bases at V and 3 bases at J, with 18 bases between.

J is TRBJ1-1 and V is TRBV18; no reliable D call. Germline-derived CDR1 and CDR2 are KGHSH and LQKENI. The ends were cut back, 6 bases at V and 0 bases at J, with 14 bases in the middle. The CDR3 has 15 amino acids. CDR3 in DNA: TGTGCCAGCTCCCCTCCCGCCACTCTGAACACTGAAGCTTTCTTT. Translation: CASSPPATLNTEAFF.

A remark on this clone: The junction differs from germline at one of its ends, possibly a read error. J is TRBJ2-1 and V is TRBV5-4; the match to TRBD2 covers 12 bases. Germline CDR1 SGHNT, CDR2 YYREEE (reference sequence). This CDR3 has 11 residues. The CDR3, as DNA: TGTGCCAGCAGCGCACCTAGCGGGAGGGTCTTC. This gives the protein CASSAPSGRVF.

For the CDR3, the DNA is TGCGCCAGCAGCCGAGGGGGATTGGGCTCCTACGAGCAGTACTTC. It codes for CASSRGGLGSYEQYF. This chain joins TRBV4-1 and TRBJ2-7, with D possibly TRBD1 on 6 matching bases. The germline gives CDR1 MGHRA, CDR2 YSYEKL. V was clipped by 4 bases and J by 0 bases, with 13 bases between them. CDR3 length: 15 amino acids.

J is TRBJ2-3 and V is TRBV7-9; D possibly matches TRBD1 or TRBD2 (5 bases each). This CDR3 region has 15 residues. The germline gives CDR1 SEHNR, CDR2 FQNEAQ (reference sequence). V dropped 5 bases and J dropped 3 bases, with 15 bases sitting between them. The CDR3 protein is CASSRYKGTTDTQYF. The CDR3 bases are TGTGCCAGCAGCCGATACAAGGGGACGACAGATACGCAGTATTTT.

In regard to this clone: In the same sample, other DNA sequences code for this CDR3. The chain carries TRBV7-2 and TRBJ2-1; TRBD2 agrees at 11 bases. The CDR3 consists of 15 residues. With V trimmed by 1 base and J by 10 bases, 6 bases remained unmatched. Germline CDR1 is SGHTA and CDR2 is FQGNSA. This CDR3 is CASSLGLAGGGEQFF. CDR3 DNA sequence: TGTGCCAGCAGCTTAGGCCTAGCGGGAGGTGGAGAGCAGTTCTTC. Full variable domain (missing parts from reference TRBV7-2 and TRBJ2-1): GAGVSQSPSNKVTEKGKDVELRCDPISGHTALYWYRQSLGQGLEFLIYFQGNSAPDKSGLPSDRFSAERTGGSVSTLTIQRTQQEDSAVYLCASSLGLAGGGEQFFGPGTRLTVL.

The chain has TRBV28 and TRBJ2-1; D is unresolved. Between the trimmed V and J ends, which lost 0 bases and 7 bases, there was a span of 10 bases. Germline assignment: CDR1 MDHEN and CDR2 SYDVKM. CDR3 length equals 14 residues. CDR3 protein: CASSLWLERNEQFF. The CDR3 bases are TGTGCCAGCAGTTTATGGCTGGAGCGAAATGAGCAGTTCTTC.

CDR3 in amino acids: CASSQDLGTSGLEQFF. The CDR3 DNA follows: TGCGCCAGCAGCCAAGATTTGGGGACTAGCGGCCTAGAGCAGTTCTTC. The chain uses TRBV4-1 and TRBJ2-1; 11 nucleotides line up with TRBD2. CDR3 length: 16 residues. CDR1 and CDR2 from the germline V gene are MGHRA and YSYEKL. The J segment lost 10 bases and the V segment lost 0 bases, leaving 8 bases of the junction unmatched.

This clone turned up a few times. The sample holds other DNA sequences that translate to the same CDR3. This sequence joins TRBV10-3 and TRBJ1-5, with a weak D call TRBD1 (5 bases). The germline V gene encodes CDR1 ENHRY and CDR2 SYGVKD. This CDR3 has 13 amino acids. Trimming left V 4 bases short and J 3 bases short, with 7 bases between. The CDR3 spells CAISVRDNQPQHF. CDR3 DNA sequence: TGTGCCATCAGTGTCAGGGACAATCAGCCCCAGCATTTT.

The V call is TRBV6-1, the J call TRBJ1-3; no firm D call. The CDR3 is made up of 12 amino acids. The V gene lost 5 bases and the J gene lost 4 bases, with 6 bases spanning the gap. Germline values: CDR1 MNHNS, CDR2 SASEGT. The CDR3 nucleotides read TGTGCCAGCAGTTTTGGCGGAAACACCATATATTTT. It is translated as CASSFGGNTIYF.

V gene TRBV19 combines with J gene TRBJ1-2, with 9 bases fitting TRBD1. This CDR3 is 18 amino acids long. Germline V gene sequence: CDR1 LNHDA, CDR2 SQIVND (reference sequence). After removal of 4 bases from V and 3 bases from J, the junction contained 15 bases not matched to a gene. In DNA form, the CDR3 reads TGTGCCAGTAGTACCCTCGAGGGACAGGGTTCCCCCCACTATGGCTACACCTTC. The encoded protein is CASSTLEGQGSPHYGYTF.

This chain uses TRBV9 with TRBJ2-7; 7 bases match TRBD2. Germline loops: CDR1 SGDLS, CDR2 YYNGEE. CDR3 length equals 15 residues. The V gene end was trimmed by 5 bases and the J gene end by 6 bases; junction bases not matched to a gene: 14. In DNA form, the CDR3 reads TGTGCCAGCAGTAATAGCGTGGGAGGGCGGAGCGAGCAGTACTTC. Translating it yields CASSNSVGGRSEQYF. The whole variable domain, filled in from reference TRBV9 and TRBJ2-7, reads DSGVTQTPKHLITATGQRVTLRCSPRSGDLSVYWYQQSLDQGLQFLIQYYNGEERAKGNILERFSAQQFPDLHSELNLSSLELGDSALYFCASSNSVGGRSEQYFGPGTRLTVT.

V usage is TRBV11-2 and J usage is TRBJ2-7, with TRBD1 matching 7 bases. CDR1 is SGHAT, CDR2 FQNNGV, per germline. The V segment lost 6 bases and the J segment 4 bases; nucleotides outside the gene matches: 12. The length of the CDR3 is 15 residues. The chain's CDR3 is CASSSTGTVDYEQYF. CDR3 nucleotide sequence: TGTGCCAGCAGTTCTACCGGGACAGTTGATTACGAGCAGTACTTC.

The chain has TRBV6-5 and TRBJ2-3, with 13 nucleotides matching TRBD2. Germline CDR1 reads MNHEY; CDR2 reads SVGAGI. The CDR3 runs 16 residues. Trimming took 4 bases from V and 3 from J; bases not matched to a gene: 4. The CDR3 reads CASSFKTSGGTDTQYF. The CDR3 region has the DNA TGTGCCAGCAGTTTCAAGACTAGCGGGGGGACAGATACGCAGTATTTT.